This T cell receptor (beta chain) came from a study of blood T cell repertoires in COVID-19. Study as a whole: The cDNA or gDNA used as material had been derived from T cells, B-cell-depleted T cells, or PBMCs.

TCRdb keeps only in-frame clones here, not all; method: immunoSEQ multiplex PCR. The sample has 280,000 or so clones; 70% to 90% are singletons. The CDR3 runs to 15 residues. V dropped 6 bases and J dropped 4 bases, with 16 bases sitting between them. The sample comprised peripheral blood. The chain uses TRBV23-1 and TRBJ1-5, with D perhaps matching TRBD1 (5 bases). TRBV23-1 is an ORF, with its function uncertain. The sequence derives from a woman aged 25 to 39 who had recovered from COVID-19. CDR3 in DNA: TGCGCCAGCAGCCGCGGGACCGACTGGAATCAGCCCCAGCATTTT. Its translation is CASSRGTDWNQPQHF.